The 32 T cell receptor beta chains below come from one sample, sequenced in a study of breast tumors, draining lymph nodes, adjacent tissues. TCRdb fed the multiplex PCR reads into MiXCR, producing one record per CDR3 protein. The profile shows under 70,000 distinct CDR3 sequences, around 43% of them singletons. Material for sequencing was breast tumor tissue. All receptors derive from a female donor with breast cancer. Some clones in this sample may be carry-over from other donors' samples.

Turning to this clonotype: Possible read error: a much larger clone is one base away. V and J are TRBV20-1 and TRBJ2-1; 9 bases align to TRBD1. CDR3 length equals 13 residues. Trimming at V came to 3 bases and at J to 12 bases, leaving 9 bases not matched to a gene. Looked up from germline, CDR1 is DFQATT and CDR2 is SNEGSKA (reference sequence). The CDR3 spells CSASGQGWGAQFF. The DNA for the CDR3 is TGCAGTGCTAGCGGACAGGGGTGGGGTGCGCAGTTCTTC.

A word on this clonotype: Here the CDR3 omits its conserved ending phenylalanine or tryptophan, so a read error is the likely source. Here the CDR3 reads CASSLRASSYNSPLHL. The CDR3 DNA is TGTGCCAGCAGCCTACGGGCGAGCTCCTACAATTCACCCCTCCACCTT. The chain employs TRBV7-9 and TRBJ1-6; D ambiguous. Germline V gene lookup returns CDR1 SEHNR and CDR2 FQNEAQ (reference sequence). CDR3 length equals 16 residues.

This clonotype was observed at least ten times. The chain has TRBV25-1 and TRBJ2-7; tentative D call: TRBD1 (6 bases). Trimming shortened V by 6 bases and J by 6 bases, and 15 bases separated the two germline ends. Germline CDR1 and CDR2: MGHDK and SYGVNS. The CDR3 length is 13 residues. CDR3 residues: CASSQQGGSEQYF. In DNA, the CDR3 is TGTGCCAGCAGCCAACAGGGTGGAAGCGAGCAGTACTTC.

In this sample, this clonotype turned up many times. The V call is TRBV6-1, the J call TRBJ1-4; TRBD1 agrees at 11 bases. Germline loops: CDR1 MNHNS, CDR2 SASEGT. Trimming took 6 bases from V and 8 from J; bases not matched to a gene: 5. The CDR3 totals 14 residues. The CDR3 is CASRWTGGEEKLFF. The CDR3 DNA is TGTGCCAGCAGATGGACAGGGGGCGAAGAAAAACTGTTTTTT.

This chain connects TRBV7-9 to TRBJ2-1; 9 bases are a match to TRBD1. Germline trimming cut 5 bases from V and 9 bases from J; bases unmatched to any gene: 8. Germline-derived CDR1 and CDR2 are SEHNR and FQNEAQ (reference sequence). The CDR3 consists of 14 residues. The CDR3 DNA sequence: TGTGCCAGCAGCCCCCGGGACAGGGCTTTTGAGCAGTTCTTC. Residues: CASSPRDRAFEQFF.

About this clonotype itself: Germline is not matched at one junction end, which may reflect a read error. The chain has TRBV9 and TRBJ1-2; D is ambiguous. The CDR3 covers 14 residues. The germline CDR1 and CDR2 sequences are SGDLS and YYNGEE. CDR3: CASGVGWSVYGYTF. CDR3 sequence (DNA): TGTGCCAGCGGCGTAGGGTGGAGCGTCTATGGCTACACCTTC.

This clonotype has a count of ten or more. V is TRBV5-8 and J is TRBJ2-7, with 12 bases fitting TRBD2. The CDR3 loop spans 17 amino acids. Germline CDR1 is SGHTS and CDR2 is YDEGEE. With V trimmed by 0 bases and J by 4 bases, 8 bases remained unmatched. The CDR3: CASSLGILTSGGYEQYF. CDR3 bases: TGTGCCAGCAGCTTGGGGATCCTGACTAGCGGGGGTTACGAGCAGTACTTC.

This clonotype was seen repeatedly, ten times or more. CDR3 DNA sequence: TGTGCCAGCAGCTTGGGGCAGGGCCTGGGTGAGCAGTTCTTC. This codes for CASSLGQGLGEQFF. V usage is TRBV11-2 and J usage is TRBJ2-1; D is perhaps TRBD1 (5 bases). The V and J ends lost 3 bases and 9 bases respectively, with 15 bases between them. The germline V gene has CDR1 SGHAT and CDR2 FQNNGV. There are 14 residues in the CDR3.

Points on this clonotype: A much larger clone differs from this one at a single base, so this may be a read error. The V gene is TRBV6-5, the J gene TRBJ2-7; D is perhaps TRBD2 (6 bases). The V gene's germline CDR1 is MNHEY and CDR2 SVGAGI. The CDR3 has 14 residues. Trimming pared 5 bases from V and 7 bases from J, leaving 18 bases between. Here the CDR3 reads CASSHEGLNLEQYF. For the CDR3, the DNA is TGTGCCAGCAGTCACGAGGGACTGAACTTGGAGCAGTACTTC.

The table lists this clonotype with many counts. The CDR3 loop is CASRSSGGGGYEQYF. The CDR3 bases are TGTGCCAGCAGGTCCTCGGGCGGGGGGGGCTACGAGCAGTACTTC. The gene calls are TRBV6-5 and TRBJ2-7; 9 nucleotides line up with TRBD2. The V gene end was trimmed by 6 bases and the J gene end by 3 bases; junction bases not matched to a gene: 9. The CDR3 contains 15 residues. CDR1 is MNHEY, CDR2 SVGAGI, per germline.

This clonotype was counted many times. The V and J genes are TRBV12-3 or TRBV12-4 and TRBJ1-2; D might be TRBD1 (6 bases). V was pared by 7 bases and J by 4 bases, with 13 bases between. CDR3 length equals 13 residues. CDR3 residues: CASTFQGSYGYTF. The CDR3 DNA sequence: TGTGCCAGCACCTTCCAGGGGAGCTATGGCTACACCTTC.

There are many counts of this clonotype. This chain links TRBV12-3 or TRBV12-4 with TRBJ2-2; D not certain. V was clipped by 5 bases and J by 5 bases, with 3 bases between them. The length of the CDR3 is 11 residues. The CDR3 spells CASSITGELFF. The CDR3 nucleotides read TGTGCCAGCAGTATTACCGGGGAGCTGTTTTTT.

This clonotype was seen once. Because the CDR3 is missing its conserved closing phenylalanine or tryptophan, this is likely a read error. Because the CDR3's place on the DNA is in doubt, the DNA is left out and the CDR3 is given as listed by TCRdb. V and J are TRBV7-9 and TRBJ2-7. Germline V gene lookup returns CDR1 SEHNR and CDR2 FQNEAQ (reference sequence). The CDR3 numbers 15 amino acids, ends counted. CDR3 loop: CASSLALREVYERYL.

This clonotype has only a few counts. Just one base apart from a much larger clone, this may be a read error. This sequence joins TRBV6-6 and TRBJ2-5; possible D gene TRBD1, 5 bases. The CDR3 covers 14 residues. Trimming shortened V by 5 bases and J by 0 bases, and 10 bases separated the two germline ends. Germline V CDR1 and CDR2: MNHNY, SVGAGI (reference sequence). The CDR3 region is CASSHGHYQETQYF. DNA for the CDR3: TGTGCCAGCAGTCACGGACACTACCAAGAGACCCAGTACTTC.

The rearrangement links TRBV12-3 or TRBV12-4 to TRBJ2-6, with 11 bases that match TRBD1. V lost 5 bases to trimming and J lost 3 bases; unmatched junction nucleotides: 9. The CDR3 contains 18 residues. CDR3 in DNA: TGTGCCAGCAGTACGGACAGGGGGCCTGACTATGGGGCCAACGTCCTGACTTTC. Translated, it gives CASSTDRGPDYGANVLTF.

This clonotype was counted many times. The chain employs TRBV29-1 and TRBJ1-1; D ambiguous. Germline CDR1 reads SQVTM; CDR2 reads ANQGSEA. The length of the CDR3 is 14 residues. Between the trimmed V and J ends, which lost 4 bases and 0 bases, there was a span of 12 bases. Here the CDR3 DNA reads TGCAGCGTTGTAGGGCAGAACATGAACACTGAAGCTTTCTTT. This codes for CSVVGQNMNTEAFF.

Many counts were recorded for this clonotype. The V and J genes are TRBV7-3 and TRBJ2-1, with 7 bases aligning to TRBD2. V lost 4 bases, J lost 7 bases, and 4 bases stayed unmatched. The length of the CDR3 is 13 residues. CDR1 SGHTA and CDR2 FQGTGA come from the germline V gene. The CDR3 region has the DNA TGTGCCAGCAGCTCCGGGACTAAAAATGAGCAGTTCTTC. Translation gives CASSSGTKNEQFF.

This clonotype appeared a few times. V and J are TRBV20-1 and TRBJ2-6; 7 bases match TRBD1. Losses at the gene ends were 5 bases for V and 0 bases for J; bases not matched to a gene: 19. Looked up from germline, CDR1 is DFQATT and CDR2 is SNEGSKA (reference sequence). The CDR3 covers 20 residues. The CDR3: CSASNRGVPGLCSGANVLTF. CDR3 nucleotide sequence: TGCAGTGCTTCGAACAGGGGAGTCCCCGGGCTGTGCTCTGGGGCCAACGTCCTGACTTTC.

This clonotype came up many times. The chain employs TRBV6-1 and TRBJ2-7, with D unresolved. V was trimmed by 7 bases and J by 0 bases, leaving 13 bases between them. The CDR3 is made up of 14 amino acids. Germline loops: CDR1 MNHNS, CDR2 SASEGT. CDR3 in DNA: TGTGCCAGCATCCCTCTGGGCCGCTCCTACGAGCAGTACTTC. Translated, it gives CASIPLGRSYEQYF.

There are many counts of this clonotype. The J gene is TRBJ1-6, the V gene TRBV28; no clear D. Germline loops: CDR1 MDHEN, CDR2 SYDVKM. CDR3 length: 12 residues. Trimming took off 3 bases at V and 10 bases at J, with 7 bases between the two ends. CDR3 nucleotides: TGTGCCAGCAGTTTCCGGAGGTCACCCCTCCACTTT. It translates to CASSFRRSPLHF.

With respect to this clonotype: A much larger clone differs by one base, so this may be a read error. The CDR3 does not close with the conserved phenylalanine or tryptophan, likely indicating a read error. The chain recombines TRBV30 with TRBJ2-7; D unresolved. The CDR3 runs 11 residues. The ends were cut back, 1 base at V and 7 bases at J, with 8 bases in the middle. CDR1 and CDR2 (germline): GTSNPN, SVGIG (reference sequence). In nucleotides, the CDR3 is TGTGCCTGGAGTGAGGGCGGAGAGCAGTACTCC. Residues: CAWSEGGEQYS.

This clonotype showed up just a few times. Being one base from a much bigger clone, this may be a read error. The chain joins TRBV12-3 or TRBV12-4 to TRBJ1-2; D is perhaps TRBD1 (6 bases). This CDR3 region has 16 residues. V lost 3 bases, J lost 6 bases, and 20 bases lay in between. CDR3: CASSFVFGQGMDGYTF. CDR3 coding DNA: TGTGCCAGCAGTTTCGTTTTCGGGCAGGGGATGGATGGCTACACCTTC.

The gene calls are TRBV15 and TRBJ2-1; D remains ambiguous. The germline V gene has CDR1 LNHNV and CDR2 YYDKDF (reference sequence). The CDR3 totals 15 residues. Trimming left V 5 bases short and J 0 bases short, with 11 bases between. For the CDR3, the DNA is TGTGCCACCAGCTACCCGGGCAGCTCCTACAATGAGCAGTTCTTC. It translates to CATSYPGSSYNEQFF.

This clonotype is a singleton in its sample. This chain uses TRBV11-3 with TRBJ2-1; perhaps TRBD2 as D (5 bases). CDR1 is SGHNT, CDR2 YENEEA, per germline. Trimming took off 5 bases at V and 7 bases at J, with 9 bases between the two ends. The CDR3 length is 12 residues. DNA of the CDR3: TGTGCCAGCAGCGGGAGTGGGAATGAGCAGTTCTTC. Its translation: CASSGSGNEQFF. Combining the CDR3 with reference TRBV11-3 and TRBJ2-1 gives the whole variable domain EAGVVQSPRYKIIEKKQPVAFWCNPISGHNTLYWYLQNLGQGPELLIRYENEEAVDDSQLPKDRFSAERLKGVDSTLKIQPAELGDSAVYLCASSGSGNEQFFGPGTRLTVL.

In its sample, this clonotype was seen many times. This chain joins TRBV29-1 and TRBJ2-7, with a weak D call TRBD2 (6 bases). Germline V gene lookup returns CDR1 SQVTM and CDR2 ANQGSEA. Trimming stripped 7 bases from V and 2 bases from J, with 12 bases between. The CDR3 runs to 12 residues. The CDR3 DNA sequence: TGCAGCGCATTGACTAGTACCTACGAGCAGTACTTC. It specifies CSALTSTYEQYF.

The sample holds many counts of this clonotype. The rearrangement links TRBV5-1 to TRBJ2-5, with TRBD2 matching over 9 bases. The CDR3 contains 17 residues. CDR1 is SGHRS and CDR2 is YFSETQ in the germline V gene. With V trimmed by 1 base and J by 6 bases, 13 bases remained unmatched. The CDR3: CASSLLLAGFPHQTQYF. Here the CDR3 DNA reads TGCGCCAGCAGCTTGTTGCTAGCGGGGTTTCCCCATCAGACCCAGTACTTC.

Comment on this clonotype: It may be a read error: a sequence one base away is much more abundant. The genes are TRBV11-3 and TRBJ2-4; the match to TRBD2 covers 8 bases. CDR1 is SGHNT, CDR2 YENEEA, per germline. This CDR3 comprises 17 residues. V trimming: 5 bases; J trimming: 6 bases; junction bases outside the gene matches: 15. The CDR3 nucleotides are TGTGCCAGCAGCCCCGGGGGGGACACGGAGGTCCGAAACATTCAGTACTTC. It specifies CASSPGGDTEVRNIQYF.

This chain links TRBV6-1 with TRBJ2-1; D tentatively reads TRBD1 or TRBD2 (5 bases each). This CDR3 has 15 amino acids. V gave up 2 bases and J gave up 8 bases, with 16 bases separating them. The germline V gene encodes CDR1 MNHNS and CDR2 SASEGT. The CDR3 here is CASSEWDGLIDEQFF. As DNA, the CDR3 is TGTGCCAGCAGTGAATGGGACGGGCTAATCGATGAGCAGTTCTTC.

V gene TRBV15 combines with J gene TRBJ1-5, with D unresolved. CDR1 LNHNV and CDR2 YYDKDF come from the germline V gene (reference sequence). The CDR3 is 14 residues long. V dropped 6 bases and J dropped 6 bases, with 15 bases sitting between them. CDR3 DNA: TGTGCCACCAGTGCGGCCCTATCGGGTCAGCCCCAGCATTTT. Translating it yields CATSAALSGQPQHF.

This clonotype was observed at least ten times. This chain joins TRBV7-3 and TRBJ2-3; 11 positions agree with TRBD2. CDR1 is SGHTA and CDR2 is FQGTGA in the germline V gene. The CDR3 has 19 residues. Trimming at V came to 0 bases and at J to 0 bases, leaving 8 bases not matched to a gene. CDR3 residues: CASSLTNSGGETSTDTQYF. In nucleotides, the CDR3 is TGTGCCAGCAGCTTAACGAATAGCGGGGGGGAAACTAGCACAGATACGCAGTATTTT.

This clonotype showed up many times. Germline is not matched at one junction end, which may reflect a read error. The CDR3 spells CASRRTPGVYSTDPQYF. CDR3 in DNA: TGTGCCAGCAGAAGAACCCCGGGAGTCTATAGCACAGATCCGCAGTATTTT. The chain joins TRBV7-2 to TRBJ2-3, with D possibly matching TRBD2 (6 bases). This CDR3 has 17 amino acids. CDR1 and CDR2 (germline): SGHTA, FQGNSA.

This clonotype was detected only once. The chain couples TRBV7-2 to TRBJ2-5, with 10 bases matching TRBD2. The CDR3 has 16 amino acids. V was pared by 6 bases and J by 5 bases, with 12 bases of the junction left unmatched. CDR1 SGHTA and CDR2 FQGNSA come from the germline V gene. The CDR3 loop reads CASSKTPSGRGETQYF. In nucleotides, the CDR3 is TGTGCCAGCAGTAAAACCCCCAGCGGGAGGGGGGAGACCCAGTACTTC.